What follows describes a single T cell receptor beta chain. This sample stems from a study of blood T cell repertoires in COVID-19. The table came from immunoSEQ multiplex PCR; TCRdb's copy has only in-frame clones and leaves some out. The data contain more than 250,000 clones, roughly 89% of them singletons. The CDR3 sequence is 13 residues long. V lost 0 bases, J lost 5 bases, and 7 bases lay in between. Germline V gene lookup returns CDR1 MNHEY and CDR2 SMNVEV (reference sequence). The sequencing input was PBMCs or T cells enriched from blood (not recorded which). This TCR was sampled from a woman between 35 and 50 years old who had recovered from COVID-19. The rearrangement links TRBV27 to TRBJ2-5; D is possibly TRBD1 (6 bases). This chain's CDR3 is CASSLSDRETQYF. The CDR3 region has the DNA TGTGCCAGCAGTTTATCCGACAGGGAGACCCAGTACTTC.